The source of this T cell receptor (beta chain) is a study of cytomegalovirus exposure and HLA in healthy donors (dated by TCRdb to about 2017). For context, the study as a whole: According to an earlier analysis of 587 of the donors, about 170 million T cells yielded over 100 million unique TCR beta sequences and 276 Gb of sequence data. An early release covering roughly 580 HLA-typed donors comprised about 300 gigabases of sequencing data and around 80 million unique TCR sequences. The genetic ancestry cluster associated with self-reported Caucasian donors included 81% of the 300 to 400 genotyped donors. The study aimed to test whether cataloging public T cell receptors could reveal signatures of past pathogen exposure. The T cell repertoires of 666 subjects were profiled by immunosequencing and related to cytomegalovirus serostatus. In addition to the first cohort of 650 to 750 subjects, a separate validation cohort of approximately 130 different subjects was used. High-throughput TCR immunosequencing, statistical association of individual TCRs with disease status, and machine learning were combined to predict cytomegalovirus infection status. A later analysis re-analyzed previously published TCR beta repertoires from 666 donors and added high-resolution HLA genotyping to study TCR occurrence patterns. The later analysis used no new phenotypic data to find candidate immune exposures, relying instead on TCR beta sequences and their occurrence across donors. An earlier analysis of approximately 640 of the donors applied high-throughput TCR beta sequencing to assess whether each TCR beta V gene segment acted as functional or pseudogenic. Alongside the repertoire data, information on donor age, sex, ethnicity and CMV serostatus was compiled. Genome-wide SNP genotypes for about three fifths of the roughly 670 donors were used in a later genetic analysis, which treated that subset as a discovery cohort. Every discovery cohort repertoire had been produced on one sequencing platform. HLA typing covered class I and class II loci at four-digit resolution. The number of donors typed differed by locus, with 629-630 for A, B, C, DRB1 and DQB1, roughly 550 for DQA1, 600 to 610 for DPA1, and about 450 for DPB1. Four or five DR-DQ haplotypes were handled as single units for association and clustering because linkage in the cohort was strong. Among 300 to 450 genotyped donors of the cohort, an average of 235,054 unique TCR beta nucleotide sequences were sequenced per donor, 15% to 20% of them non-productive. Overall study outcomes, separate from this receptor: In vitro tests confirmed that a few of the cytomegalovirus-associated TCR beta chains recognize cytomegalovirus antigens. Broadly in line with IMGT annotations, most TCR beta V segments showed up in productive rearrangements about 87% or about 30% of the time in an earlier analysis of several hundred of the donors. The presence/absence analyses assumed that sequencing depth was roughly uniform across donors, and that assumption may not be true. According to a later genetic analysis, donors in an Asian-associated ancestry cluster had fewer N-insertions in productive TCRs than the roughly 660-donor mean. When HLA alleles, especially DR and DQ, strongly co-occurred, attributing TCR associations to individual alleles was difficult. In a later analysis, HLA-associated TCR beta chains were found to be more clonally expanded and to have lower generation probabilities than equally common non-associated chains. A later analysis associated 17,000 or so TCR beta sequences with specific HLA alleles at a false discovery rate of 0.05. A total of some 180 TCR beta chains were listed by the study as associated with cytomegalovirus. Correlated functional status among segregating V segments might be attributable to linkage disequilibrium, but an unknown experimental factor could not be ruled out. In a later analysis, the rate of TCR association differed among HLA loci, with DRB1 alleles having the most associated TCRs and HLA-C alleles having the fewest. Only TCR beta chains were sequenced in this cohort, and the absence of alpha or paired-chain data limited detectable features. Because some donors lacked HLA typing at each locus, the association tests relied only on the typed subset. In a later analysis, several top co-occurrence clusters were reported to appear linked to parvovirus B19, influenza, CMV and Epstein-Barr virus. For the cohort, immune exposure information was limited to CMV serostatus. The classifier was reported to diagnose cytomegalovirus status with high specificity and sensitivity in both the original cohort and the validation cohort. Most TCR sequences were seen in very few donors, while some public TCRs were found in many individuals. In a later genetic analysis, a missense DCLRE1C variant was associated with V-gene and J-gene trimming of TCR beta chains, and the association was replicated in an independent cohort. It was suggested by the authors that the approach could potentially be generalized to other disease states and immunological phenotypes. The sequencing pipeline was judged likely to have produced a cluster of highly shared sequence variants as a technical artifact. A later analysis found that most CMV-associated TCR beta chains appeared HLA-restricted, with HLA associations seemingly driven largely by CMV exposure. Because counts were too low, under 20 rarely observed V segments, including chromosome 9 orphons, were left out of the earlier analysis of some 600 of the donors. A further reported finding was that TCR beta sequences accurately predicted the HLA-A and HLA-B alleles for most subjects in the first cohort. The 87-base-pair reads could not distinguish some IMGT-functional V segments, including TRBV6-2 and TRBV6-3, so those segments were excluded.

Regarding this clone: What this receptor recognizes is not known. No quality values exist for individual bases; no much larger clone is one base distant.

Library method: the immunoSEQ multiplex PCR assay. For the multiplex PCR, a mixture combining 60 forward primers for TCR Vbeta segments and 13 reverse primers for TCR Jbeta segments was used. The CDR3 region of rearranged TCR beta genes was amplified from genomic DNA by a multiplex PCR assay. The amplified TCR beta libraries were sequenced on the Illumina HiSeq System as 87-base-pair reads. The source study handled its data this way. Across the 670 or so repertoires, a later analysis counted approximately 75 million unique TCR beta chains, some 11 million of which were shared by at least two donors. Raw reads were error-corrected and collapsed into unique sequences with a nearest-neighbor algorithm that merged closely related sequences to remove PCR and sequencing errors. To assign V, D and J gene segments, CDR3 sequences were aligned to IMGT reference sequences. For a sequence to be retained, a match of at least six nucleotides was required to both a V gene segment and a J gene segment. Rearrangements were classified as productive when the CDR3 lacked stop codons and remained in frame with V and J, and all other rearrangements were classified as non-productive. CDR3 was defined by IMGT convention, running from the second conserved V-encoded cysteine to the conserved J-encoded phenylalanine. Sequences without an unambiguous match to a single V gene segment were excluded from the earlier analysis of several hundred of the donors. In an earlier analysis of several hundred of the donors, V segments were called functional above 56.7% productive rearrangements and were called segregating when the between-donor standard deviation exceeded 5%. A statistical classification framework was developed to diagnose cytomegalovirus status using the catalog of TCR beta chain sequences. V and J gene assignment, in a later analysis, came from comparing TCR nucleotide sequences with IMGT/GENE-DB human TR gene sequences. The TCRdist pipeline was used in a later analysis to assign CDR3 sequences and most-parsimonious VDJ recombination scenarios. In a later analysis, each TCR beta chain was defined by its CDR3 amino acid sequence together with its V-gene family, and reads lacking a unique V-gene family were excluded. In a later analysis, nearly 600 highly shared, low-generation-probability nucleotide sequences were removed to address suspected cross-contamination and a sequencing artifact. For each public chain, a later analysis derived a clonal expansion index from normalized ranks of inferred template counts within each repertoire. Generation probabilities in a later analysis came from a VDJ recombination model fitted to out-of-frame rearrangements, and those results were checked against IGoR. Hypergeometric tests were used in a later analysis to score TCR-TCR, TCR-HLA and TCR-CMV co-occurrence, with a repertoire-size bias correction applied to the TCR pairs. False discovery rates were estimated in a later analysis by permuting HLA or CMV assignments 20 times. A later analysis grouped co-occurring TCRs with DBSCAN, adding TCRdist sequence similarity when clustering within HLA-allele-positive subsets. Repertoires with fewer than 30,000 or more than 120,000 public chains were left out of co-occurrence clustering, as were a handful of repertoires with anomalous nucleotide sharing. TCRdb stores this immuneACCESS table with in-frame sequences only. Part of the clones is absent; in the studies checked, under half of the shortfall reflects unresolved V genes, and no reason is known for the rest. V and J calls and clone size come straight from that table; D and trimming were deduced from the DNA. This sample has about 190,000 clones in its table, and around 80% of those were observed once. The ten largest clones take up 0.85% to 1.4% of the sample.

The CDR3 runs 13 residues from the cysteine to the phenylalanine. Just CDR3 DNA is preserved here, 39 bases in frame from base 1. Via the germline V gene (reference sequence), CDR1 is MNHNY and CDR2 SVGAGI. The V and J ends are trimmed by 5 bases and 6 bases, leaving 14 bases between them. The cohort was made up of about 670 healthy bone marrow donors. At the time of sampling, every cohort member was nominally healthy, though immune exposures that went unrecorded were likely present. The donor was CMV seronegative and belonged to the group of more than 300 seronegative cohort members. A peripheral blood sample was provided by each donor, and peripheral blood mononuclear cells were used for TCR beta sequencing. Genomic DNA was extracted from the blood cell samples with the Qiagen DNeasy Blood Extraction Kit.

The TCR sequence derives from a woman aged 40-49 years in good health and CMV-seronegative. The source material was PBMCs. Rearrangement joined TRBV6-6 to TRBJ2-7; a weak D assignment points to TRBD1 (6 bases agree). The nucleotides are TGTGCCAGCAGTCGGGACAAGGGCATCGAGCAGTACTTC. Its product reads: CASSRDKGIEQYF.